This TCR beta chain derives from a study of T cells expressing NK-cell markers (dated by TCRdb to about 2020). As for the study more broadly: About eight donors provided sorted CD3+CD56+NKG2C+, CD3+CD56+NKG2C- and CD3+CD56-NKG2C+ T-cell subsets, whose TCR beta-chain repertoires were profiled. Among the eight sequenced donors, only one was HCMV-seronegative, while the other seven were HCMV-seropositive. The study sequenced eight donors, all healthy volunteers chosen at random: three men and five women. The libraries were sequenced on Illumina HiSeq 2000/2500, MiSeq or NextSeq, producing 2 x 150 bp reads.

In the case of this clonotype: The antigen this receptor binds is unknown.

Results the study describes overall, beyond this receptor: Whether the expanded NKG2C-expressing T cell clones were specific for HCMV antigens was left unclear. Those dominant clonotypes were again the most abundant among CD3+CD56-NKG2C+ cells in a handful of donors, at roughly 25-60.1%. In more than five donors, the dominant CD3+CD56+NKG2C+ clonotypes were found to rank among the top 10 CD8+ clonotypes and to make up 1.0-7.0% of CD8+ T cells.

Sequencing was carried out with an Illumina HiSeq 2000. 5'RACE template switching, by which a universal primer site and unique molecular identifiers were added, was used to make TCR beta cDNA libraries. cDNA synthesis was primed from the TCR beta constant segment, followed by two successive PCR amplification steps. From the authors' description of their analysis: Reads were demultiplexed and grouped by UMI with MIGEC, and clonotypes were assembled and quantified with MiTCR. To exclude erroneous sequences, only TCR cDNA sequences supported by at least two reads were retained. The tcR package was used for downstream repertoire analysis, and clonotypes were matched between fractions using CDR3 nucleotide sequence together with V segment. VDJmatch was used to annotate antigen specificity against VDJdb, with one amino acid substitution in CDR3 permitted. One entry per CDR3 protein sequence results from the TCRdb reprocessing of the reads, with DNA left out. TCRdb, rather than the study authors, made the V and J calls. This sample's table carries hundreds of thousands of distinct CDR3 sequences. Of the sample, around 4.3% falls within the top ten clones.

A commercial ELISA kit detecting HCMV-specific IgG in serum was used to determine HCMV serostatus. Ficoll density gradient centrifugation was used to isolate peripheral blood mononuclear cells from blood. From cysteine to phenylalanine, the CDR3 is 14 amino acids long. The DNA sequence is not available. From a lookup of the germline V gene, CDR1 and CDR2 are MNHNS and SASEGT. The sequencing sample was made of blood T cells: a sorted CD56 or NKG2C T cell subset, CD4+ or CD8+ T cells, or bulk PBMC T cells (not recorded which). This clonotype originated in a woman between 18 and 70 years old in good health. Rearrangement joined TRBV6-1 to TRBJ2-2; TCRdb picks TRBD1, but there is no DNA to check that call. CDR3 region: CASRSQGRGGELFF.